This T cell receptor (beta chain) emerged from a study of T cell responses to AZD1222 COVID-19 vaccine. Study-wide points: Baseline serostatus was positive in only a handful of AZD1222 recipients.

Germline CDR1 MDHEN, CDR2 SYDVKM. This CDR3 is 18 amino acids long. With V trimmed by 7 bases and J by 8 bases, 22 bases remained unmatched. Concerning this clone: No antigen is known for it.

Clones were sequenced by immunoSEQ multiplex PCR, and TCRdb holds only the in-frame ones, with some missing. The sample gives about 160,000 clones, around 93% of which show up once; 4% to 5.5% is in the top ten. The sample was peripheral blood, taken on day 0 of AZD1222 vaccination. The origin of this receptor is an adult in good health. The V call is TRBV28, the J call TRBJ2-1, with 8 positions matching TRBD1. The DNA for the CDR3 is TGTGCCAGCAAGGGGGCAGGGGGCACCGCTTTTCTGGTGGATGAGCAGTTCTTC. Translated: CASKGAGGTAFLVDEQFF.